Here is one TCR beta chain with its context. These data come from a study of blood T cell repertoires in COVID-19. Clones were read by immunoSEQ multiplex PCR, and TCRdb kept only the in-frame ones, dropping some. The table shows 90,000 to 150,000 clones, with roughly nine tenths occurring only once. Germline CDR1 and CDR2: WSHSY and SAAADI. The CDR3 contains 14 residues. V was trimmed by 2 bases and J by 0 bases, leaving 5 bases between them. Sequenced: peripheral blood. The chain uses TRBV10-2 and TRBJ1-3, with D unclear. This clonotype was sampled from a man in his 70s with active or convalescent COVID-19. In DNA form, the CDR3 reads TGCGCCAGCAGTGAGACAGACTCTGGAAACACCATATATTTT. Residues: CASSETDSGNTIYF.